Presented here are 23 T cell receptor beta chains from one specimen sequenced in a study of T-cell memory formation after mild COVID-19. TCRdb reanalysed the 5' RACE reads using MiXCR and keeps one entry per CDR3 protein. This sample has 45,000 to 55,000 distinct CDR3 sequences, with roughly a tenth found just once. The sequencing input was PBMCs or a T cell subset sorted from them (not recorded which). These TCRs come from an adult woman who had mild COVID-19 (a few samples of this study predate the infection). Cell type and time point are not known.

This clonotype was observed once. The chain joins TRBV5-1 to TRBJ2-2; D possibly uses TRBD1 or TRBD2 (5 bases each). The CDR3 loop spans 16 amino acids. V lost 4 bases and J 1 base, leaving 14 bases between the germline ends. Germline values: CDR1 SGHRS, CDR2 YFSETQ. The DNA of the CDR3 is TGCGCCAGCAGCGGAGAGGGGAGCCTGAACACCGGGGAGCTGTTTTTT. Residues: CASSGEGSLNTGELFF. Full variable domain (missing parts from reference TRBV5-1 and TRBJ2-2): KAGVTQTPRYLIKTRGQQVTLSCSPISGHRSVSWYQQTPGQGLQFLFEYFSETQRNKGNFPGRFSGRQFSNSRSEMNVSTLELGDSALYLCASSGEGSLNTGELFFGEGSRLTVL.

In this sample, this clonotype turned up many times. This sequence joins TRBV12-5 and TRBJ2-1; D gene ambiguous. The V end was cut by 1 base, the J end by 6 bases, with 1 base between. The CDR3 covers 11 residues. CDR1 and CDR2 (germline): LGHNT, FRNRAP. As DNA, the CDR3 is TGTGCTAGTGGTTTGGGCAATGAGCAGTTCTTC. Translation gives CASGLGNEQFF.

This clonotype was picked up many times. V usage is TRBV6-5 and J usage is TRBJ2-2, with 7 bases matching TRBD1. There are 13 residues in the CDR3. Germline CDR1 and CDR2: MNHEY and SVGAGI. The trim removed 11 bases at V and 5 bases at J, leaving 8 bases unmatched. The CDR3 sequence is CAVQGDRTGELFF. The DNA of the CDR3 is TGTGCCGTTCAGGGGGATCGGACCGGGGAGCTGTTTTTT.

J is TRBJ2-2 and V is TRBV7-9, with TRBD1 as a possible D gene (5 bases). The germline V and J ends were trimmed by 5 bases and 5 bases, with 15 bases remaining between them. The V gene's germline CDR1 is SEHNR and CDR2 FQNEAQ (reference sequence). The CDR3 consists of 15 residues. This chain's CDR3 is CASSPETDLTGELFF. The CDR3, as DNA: TGTGCCAGCAGCCCGGAGACAGACTTAACCGGGGAGCTGTTTTTT.

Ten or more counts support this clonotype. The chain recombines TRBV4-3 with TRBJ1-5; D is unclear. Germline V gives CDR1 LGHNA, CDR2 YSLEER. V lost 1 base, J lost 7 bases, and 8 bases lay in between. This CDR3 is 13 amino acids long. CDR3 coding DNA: TGCGCCAGCAGCCAAGTTTTACGGCAGCCCCAGCATTTT. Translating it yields CASSQVLRQPQHF.

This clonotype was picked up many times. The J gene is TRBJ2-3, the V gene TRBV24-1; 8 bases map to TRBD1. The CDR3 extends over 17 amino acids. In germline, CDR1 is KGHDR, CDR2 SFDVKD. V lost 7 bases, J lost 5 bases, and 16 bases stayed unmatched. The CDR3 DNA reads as TGTGCCACCAGCCCCGGGACAGGATATCCCCAAGGAGATACGCAGTATTTT. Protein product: CATSPGTGYPQGDTQYF.

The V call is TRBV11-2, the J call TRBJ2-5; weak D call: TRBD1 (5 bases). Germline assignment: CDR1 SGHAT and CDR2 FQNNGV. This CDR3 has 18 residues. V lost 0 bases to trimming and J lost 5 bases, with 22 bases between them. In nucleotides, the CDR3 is TGTGCCAGCAGCTTAGACCGGTTCGGACCCTGGGGCGCCGAGACCCAGTACTTC. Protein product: CASSLDRFGPWGAETQYF.

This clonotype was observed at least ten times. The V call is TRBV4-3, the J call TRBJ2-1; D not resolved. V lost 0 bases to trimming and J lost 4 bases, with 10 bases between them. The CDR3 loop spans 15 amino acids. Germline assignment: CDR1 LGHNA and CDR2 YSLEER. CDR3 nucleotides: TGCGCCAGCAGCCAAGATCGGAAAGGGTACAATGAGCAGTTCTTC. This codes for CASSQDRKGYNEQFF.

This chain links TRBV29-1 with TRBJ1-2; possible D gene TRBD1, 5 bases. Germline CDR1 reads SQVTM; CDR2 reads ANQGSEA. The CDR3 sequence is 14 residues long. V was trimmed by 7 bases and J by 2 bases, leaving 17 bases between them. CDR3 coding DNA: TGCAGCGCCCCCGACAGCCTAGTAAACTATGGCTACACCTTC. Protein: CSAPDSLVNYGYTF.

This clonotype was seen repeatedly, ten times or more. The CDR3: CASSLIAGRFLGNEQFF. CDR3 sequence (DNA): TGTGCCAGCAGCTTAATAGCGGGAAGATTTCTAGGCAATGAGCAGTTCTTC. The chain couples TRBV7-3 to TRBJ2-1, with 8 bases lining up with TRBD2. CDR1 is SGHTA, CDR2 FQGTGA, per germline. The CDR3 spans 17 residues. The junction had 11 bases not matched to a gene; V was cut back by 1 base and J by 6 bases.

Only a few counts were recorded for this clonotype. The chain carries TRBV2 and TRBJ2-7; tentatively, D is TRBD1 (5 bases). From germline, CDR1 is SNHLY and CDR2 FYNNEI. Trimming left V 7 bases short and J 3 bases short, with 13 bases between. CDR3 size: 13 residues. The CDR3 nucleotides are TGTGCCAGCAAGGCAAGGGGTTACTACGAGCAGTACTTC. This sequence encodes CASKARGYYEQYF.

This chain's CDR3 is CASSLRRGPDTQYF. CDR3 nucleotides: TGTGCCAGCAGCTTAAGACGGGGGCCAGATACGCAGTATTTT. The chain joins TRBV11-3 to TRBJ2-3, with D possibly being TRBD1 or TRBD2 (6 bases each). V dropped 2 bases and J dropped 4 bases, with 10 bases sitting between them. Germline V gene lookup returns CDR1 SGHNT and CDR2 YENEEA. The length of the CDR3 is 14 residues.

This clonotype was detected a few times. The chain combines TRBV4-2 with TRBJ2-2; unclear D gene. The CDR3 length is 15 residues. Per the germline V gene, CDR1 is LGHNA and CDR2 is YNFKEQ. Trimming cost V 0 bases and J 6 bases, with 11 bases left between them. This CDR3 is CASSQDLAASGELFF. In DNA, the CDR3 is TGTGCCAGCAGCCAAGATCTCGCGGCTTCCGGGGAGCTGTTTTTT.

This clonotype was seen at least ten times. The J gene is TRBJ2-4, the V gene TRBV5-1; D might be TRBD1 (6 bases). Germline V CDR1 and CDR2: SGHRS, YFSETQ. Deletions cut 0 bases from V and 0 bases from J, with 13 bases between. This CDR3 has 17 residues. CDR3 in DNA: TGCGCCAGCAGCTTGGGGACAGTAATTTTAGCCAAAAACATTCAGTACTTC. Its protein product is CASSLGTVILAKNIQYF.

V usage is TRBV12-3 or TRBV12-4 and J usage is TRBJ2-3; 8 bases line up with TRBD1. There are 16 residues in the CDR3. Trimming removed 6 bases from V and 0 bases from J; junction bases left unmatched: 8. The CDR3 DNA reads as TGTGCCAGCAGGGTGGCAGGGGGCCGGAGCACAGATACGCAGTATTTT. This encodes CASRVAGGRSTDTQYF.

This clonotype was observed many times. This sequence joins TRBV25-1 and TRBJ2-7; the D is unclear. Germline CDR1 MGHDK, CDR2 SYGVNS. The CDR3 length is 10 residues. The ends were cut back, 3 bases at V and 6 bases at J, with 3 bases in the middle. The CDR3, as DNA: TGTGCCAGCAGTGACCGCGAGCAGTACTTC. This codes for CASSDREQYF.

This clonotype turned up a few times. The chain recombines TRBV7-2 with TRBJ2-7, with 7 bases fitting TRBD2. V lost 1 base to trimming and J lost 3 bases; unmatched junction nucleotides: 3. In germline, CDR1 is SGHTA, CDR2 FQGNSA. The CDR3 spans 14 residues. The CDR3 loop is CASSLDGGGYEQYF. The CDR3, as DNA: TGTGCCAGCAGCTTAGATGGCGGGGGCTACGAGCAGTACTTC.

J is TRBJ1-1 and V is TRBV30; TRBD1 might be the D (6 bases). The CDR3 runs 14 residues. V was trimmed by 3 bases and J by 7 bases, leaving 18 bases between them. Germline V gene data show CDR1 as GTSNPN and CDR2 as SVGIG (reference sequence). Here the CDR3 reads CAWRKSGVGVEAFF. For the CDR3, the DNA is TGTGCCTGGAGGAAGTCAGGGGTGGGCGTTGAAGCTTTCTTT.

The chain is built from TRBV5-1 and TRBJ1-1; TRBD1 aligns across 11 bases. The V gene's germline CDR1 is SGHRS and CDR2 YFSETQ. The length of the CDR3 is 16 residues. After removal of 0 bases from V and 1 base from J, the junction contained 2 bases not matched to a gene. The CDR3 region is CASSLGTGGANTEAFF. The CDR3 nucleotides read TGCGCCAGCAGCTTGGGGACAGGGGGCGCGAACACTGAAGCTTTCTTT.

The DNA for the CDR3 is TGTGCCAGCGCAGTCCTGTCCTACGAGCAGTACTTC. Residues: CASAVLSYEQYF. This rearrangement joins TRBV2 to TRBJ2-7; the D is unclear. There are 12 residues in the CDR3. Per the germline V gene, CDR1 is SNHLY and CDR2 is FYNNEI. Trimming shortened V by 8 bases and J by 1 base, and 9 bases separated the two germline ends.

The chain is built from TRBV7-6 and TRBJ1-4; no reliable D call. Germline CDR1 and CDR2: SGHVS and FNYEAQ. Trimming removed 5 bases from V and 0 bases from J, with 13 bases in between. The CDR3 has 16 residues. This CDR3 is CASSERQRTTNEKLFF. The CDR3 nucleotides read TGTGCCAGCAGCGAAAGGCAGAGAACAACTAATGAAAAACTGTTTTTT.

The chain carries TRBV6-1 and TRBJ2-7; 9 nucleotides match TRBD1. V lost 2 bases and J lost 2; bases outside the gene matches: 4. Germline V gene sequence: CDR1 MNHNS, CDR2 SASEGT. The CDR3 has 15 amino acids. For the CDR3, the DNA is TGTGCCAGCAGTGAATACGGGACAGGGCCCTACGAGCAGTACTTC. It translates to CASSEYGTGPYEQYF.

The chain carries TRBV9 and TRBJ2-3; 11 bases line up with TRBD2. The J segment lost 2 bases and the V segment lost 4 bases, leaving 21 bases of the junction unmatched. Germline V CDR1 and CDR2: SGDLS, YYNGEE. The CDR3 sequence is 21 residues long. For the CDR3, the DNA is TGTGCCAGCAGCACCGACCCGGGGTCGGTAGCGGGAGGGTCGTACACAGATACGCAGTATTTT. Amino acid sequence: CASSTDPGSVAGGSYTDTQYF.